The rows below give T cell receptor beta chains drawn from one sample of a study of T cell responses to AZD1222 COVID-19 vaccine. Libraries were prepared by immunoSEQ multiplex PCR; TCRdb keeps only in-frame clonotypes and omits some of them. The sample has 100,000 to 150,000 clones; 93% are singletons. The sample was peripheral blood, taken on day 0 of AZD1222 vaccination. Source of these receptors: an adult in good health. The CDR3 runs from the conserved cysteine through the conserved F or W. A D gene is named only where the DNA matches it firmly. Part of the rows lack a size; the others show once, few, many or a class for expanded clones.

cdr3_nt cdr3_aa j_call clone_size v_call d_call
TGCGCCAGCAGCCAGGGACAGGGCTGGGCACTGTTTTTT CASSQGQGWALFF TRBJ1-4 - TRBV4-3 TRBD1
TGTGTCAGCAATCCTAGCGGAAACACAGATACGCAGTATTTT CVSNPSGNTDTQYF TRBJ2-3 once TRBV9 TRBD2
TGCAGTGCAAGGACGAGAGAAAAACTGTTTTTT CSARTREKLFF TRBJ1-4 - TRBV20-1 -
TGTGCCAGCAGTTTCCCGAAAGGCCCCCAGCATTTT CASSFPKGPQHF TRBJ1-5 - TRBV28 -
TGTGCCATCAGGGGACAGGGGGCGACCTATTCACCCCTCCACTTT CAIRGQGATYSPLHF TRBJ1-6 - TRBV10-3 TRBD1
TGTGCCAGCAGTGAAGGCCCTGCAACTAATGAAAAACTGTTTTTT CASSEGPATNEKLFF TRBJ1-4 - TRBV2 -
TGTGCCAGCAGCTTAAACCTAGCGGGTGTCTCCTACGAGCAGTACTTC CASSLNLAGVSYEQYF TRBJ2-7 - TRBV11-3 TRBD2
TGCGCCAGCAGTCGCGACCCGAACACTGAAGCTTTCTTT CASSRDPNTEAFF TRBJ1-1 once TRBV10-1 -
TGTGCCAGCAGTTACTGGACAGGCTATGGCTACACCTTC CASSYWTGYGYTF TRBJ1-2 - TRBV6-5 TRBD1
TGTGCCAGCAGTTTACTAGCTAAGGGGGTGGAGTACTTC CASSLLAKGVEYF TRBJ2-7 - TRBV28 -
TGCAGCGTTAGTCAAGGGGGCCACTACGAGCAGTACTTC CSVSQGGHYEQYF TRBJ2-7 - TRBV29-1 TRBD1
TGCGCCAGCAGCTTGGAGGGGCCAAATAGCAATCAGCCCCAGCATTTT CASSLEGPNSNQPQHF TRBJ1-5 - TRBV5-1 -
TGTGCCAGCAGCTTACAACAATTCACTGAAGCTTTCTTT CASSLQQFTEAFF TRBJ1-1 - TRBV7-9 -
TGCGCCAGCAGCCCCCACGGGGCGGGGGGCCTACAAGAGACCCAGTACTTC CASSPHGAGGLQETQYF TRBJ2-5 - TRBV5-1 TRBD2
TGTGCCAGCAGTGTACCCTCAAGGGGGCCAGATACGCAGTATTTT CASSVPSRGPDTQYF TRBJ2-3 - TRBV27 TRBD1
TGCAGTGCTAGTGTGCCGCTGTGGCAGTTCTTC CSASVPLWQFF TRBJ2-1 - TRBV20-1 -
TGTGCCAGCAGCGTAGGCCTTGAGCAGTTCTTC CASSVGLEQFF TRBJ2-1 - TRBV9 -
TGTGCCAGCAGTGTCGGCGCCGGGAACTATGGCTACACCTTC CASSVGAGNYGYTF TRBJ1-2 few TRBV25-1 -
TGCGCCAGCAGCTTGAACGCTTACACCGGGGAGCTGTTTTTT CASSLNAYTGELFF TRBJ2-2 - TRBV5-1 -
TGTGCCAGTGCTCCTGACGACTACGAGCAGTACTTC CASAPDDYEQYF TRBJ2-7 - TRBV19 -
TGTGCCACCGGGGGACAGTCAGGGGAGACCCAGTACTTC CATGGQSGETQYF TRBJ2-5 - TRBV6-5 -
TGTGCCAGTACCCAGGAAGCAACTAATGAAAAACTGTTTTTT CASTQEATNEKLFF TRBJ1-4 - TRBV19 -
TGCGCCAGCAGCCAGACAGGGTCAAATGGCTACACCTTC CASSQTGSNGYTF TRBJ1-2 - TRBV4-3 TRBD1
TGTGCCAGCAGTTACCTACAGTACGAGCAGTACTTC CASSYLQYEQYF TRBJ2-7 - TRBV6-2/TRBV6-3 -
TGTGCCTGGAGTGCCTCCTTTGAACCCGGAAACACCATATATTTT CAWSASFEPGNTIYF TRBJ1-3 - TRBV30 -
TGTGCCAGCAGCCAAGAATTACGGGGGACCTATGGCTACACCTTC CASSQELRGTYGYTF TRBJ1-2 - TRBV3-1/TRBV3-2 -
TGTGCCAGCTCAGGGTTTAGCGGGGTCAGCACAGATACGCAGTATTTT CASSGFSGVSTDTQYF TRBJ2-3 - TRBV18 TRBD2
TGTGCCAGCAGCTTAGCTGGACAGCTCGGGGGCTACACCTTC CASSLAGQLGGYTF TRBJ1-2 - TRBV11-2 -